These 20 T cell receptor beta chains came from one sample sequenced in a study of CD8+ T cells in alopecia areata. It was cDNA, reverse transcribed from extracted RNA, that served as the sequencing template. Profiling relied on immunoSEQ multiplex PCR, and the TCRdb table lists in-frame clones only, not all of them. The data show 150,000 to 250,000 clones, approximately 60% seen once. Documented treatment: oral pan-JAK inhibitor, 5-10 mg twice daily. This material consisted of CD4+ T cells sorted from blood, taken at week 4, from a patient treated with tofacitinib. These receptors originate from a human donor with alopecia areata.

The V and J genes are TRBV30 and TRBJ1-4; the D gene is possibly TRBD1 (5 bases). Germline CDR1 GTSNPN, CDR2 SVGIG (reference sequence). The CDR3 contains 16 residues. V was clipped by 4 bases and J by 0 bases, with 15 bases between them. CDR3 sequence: CAWTSGRVATNEKLFF. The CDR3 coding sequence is TGTGCCTGGACTTCCGGCAGGGTGGCAACTAATGAAAAACTGTTTTTT.

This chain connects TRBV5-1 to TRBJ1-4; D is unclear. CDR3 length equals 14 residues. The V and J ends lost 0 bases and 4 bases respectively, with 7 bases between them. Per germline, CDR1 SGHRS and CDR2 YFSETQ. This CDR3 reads CASSLDSGNEKLFF. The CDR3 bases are TGCGCCAGCAGCTTGGACAGCGGTAATGAAAAACTGTTTTTT.

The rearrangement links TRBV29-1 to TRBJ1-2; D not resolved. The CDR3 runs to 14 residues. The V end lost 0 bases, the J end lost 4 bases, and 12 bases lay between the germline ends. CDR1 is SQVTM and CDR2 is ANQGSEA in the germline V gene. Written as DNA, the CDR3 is TGCAGCGTTGAAGAAGGGCAGTTACCCTATGGCTACACCTTC. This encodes CSVEEGQLPYGYTF.

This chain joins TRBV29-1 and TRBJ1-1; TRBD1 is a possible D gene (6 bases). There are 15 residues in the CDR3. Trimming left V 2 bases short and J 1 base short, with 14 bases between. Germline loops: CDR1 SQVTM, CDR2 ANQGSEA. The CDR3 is CSVELTGTRNTEAFF. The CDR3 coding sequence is TGCAGCGTTGAACTTACCGGGACACGGAACACTGAAGCTTTCTTT.

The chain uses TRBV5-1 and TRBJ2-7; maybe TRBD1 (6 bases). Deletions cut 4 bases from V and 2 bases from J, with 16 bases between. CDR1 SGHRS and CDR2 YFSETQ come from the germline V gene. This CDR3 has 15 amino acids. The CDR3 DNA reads TGCGCCAGCAGCCAATGGGTACAGGGTCCCTACGAGCAGTACTTC. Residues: CASSQWVQGPYEQYF.

CDR3 protein: CASSPGLSYEQYF. The DNA for the CDR3 is TGTGCCAGCAGCCCGGGACTATCCTACGAGCAGTACTTC. This chain links TRBV7-9 with TRBJ2-7, with TRBD2 identical over 7 bases. Trimming cost V 5 bases and J 1 base; bases outside gene matches: 2. Looked up from germline, CDR1 is SEHNR and CDR2 is FQNEAQ (reference sequence). There are 13 residues in the CDR3.

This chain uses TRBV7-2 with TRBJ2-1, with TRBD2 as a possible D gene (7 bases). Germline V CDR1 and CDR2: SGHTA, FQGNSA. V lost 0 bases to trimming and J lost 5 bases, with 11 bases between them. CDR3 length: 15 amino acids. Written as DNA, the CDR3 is TGTGCCAGCAGCTTAGCTTGGGGGGGGCACAATGAGCAGTTCTTC. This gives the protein CASSLAWGGHNEQFF.

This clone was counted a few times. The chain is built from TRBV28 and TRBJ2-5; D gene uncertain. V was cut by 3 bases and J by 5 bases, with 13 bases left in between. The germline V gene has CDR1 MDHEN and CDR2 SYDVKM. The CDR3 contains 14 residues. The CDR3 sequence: CASSLGPFGETQYF. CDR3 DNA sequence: TGTGCCAGCAGTTTGGGTCCCTTCGGGGAGACCCAGTACTTC.

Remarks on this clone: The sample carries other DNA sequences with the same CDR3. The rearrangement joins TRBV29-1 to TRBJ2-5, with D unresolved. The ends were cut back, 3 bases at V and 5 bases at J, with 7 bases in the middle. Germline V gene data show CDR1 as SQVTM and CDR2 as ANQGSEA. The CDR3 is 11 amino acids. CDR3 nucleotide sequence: TGCAGCGTTGAGGTCAGGGAGACCCAGTACTTC. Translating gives CSVEVRETQYF.

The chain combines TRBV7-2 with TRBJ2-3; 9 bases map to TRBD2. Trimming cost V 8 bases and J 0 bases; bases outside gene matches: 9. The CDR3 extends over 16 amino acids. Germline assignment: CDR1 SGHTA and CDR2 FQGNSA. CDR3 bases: TGTGCCAGCCTAGCGGGGACCTCCTCGAGCACAGATACGCAGTATTTT. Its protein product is CASLAGTSSSTDTQYF.

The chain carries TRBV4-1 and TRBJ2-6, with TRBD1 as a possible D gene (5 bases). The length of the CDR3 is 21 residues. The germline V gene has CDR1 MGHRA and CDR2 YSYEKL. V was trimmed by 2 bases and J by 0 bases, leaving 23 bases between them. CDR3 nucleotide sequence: TGCGCCAGCAGCCAAAATCCGTTGGGGCACGCTTCGGCCTCTGGGGCCAACGTCCTGACTTTC. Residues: CASSQNPLGHASASGANVLTF.

CDR3 DNA sequence: TGTGCCAGCAGTGCTGAAAGAAGGGGGCCCTTTACCTCCTACGAGCAGTACTTC. It codes for CASSAERRGPFTSYEQYF. This chain uses TRBV25-1 with TRBJ2-7; 7 bases fit TRBD1. Germline V gives CDR1 MGHDK, CDR2 SYGVNS. Trimming at V came to 4 bases and at J to 0 bases, leaving 15 bases not matched to a gene. CDR3 length equals 18 residues.

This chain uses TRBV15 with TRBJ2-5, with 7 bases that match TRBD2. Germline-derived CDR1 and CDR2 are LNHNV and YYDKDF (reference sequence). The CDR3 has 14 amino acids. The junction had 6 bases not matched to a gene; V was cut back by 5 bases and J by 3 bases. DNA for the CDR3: TGTGCCACCAGCTCCGACGGGGGGAAAGAGACCCAGTACTTC. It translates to CATSSDGGKETQYF.

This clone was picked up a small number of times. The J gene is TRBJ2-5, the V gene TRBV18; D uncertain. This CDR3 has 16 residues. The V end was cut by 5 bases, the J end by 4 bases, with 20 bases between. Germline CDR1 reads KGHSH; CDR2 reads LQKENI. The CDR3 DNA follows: TGTGCCAGCTCAGCGTTTTCAGGTTCCCCGGGAGAGACCCAGTACTTC. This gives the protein CASSAFSGSPGETQYF.

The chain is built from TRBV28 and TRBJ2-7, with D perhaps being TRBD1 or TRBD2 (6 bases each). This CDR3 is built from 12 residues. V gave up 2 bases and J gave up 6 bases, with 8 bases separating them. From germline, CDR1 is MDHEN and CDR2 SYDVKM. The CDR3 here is CASSLKGGEQYF. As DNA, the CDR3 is TGTGCCAGCAGTTTAAAGGGGGGCGAGCAGTACTTC.

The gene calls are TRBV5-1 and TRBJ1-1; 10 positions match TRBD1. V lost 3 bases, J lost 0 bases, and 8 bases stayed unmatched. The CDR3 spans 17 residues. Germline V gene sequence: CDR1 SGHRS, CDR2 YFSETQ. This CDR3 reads CASSSHRDRGMNTEAFF. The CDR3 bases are TGCGCCAGCAGCTCGCACCGGGACAGGGGTATGAACACTGAAGCTTTCTTT. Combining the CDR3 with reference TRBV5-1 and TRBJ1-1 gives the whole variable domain KAGVTQTPRYLIKTRGQQVTLSCSPISGHRSVSWYQQTPGQGLQFLFEYFSETQRNKGNFPGRFSGRQFSNSRSEMNVSTLELGDSALYLCASSSHRDRGMNTEAFFGQGTRLTVV.

Written as DNA, the CDR3 is TGTGCCAGCAGCTTAAGCGGGGAGGATGGATGGCAGTACTTC. Amino acid sequence: CASSLSGEDGWQYF. The gene calls are TRBV7-2 and TRBJ2-7, with TRBD2 identical over 7 bases. Trimming took 2 bases from V and 9 from J; bases not matched to a gene: 10. This CDR3 spans 14 amino acids. CDR1 SGHTA and CDR2 FQGNSA come from the germline V gene.

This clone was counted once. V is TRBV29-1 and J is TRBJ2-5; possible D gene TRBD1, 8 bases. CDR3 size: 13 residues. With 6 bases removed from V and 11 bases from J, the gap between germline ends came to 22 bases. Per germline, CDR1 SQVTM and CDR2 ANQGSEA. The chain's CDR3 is CSVIPQGAGEQYF. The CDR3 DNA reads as TGCAGCGTAATACCCCAGGGGGCGGGAGAGCAGTACTTC.

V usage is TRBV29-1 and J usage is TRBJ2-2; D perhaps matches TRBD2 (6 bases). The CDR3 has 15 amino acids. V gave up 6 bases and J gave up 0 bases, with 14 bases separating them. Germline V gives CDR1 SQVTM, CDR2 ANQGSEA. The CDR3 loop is CSVGRGGANTGELFF. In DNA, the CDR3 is TGCAGCGTGGGCCGTGGAGGGGCGAACACCGGGGAGCTGTTTTTT.

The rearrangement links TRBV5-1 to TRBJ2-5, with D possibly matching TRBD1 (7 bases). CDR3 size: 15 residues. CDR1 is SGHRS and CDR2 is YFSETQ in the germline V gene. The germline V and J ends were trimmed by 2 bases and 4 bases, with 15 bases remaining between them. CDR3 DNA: TGCGCCAGCAGCTTTGCGGGGCGACAGGGAGAGACCCAGTACTTC. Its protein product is CASSFAGRQGETQYF.